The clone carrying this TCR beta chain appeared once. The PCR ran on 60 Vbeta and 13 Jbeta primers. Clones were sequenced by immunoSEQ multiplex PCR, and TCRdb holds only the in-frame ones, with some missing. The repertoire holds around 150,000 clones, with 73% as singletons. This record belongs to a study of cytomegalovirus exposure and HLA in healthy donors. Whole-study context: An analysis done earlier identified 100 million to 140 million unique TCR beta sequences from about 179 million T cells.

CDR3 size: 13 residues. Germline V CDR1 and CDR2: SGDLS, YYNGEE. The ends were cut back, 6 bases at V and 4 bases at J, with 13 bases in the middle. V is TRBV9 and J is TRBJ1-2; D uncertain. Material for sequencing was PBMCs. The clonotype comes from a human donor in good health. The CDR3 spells CASTLRGTYGYTF. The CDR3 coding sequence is TGTGCCAGCACCTTAAGAGGAACCTATGGCTACACCTTC.